This TCR beta chain was sequenced for a study of cytomegalovirus exposure and HLA in healthy donors (dated by TCRdb to 2017 to 2019). Describing the broader study: An earlier analysis of 587 of the donors reported roughly 300 Gb of sequence data and around 120 million unique TCR beta sequences obtained from about 179 million T cells. About 310 gigabases of sequencing data and 70 million to 85 million unique TCR sequences were included in an early release covering around 600 HLA-typed donors. Of the roughly 400 genotyped donors, 80% to 90% were placed in the genetic ancestry cluster associated with self-reported Caucasian donors. The study aimed to test whether signatures of past pathogen exposure could be identified by cataloging public T cell receptors. The study profiled the T cell repertoires of about 640 subjects by immunosequencing and related them to cytomegalovirus serostatus. Along with the roughly 610-subject first cohort, a separate validation cohort of over 90 different subjects was used. To predict cytomegalovirus infection status, the study combined high-throughput TCR immunosequencing, statistical association of individual TCRs with disease status, and machine learning. A later analysis re-analyzed previously published TCR beta repertoires from 660 or so donors and added high-resolution HLA genotyping to study TCR occurrence patterns. Rather than using new phenotypic data, the later analysis identified candidate immune exposures from TCR beta sequences and from how often those sequences occurred across donors. To decide whether each TCR beta V gene segment behaved as functional or pseudogenic, an earlier analysis of some 600 of the donors relied on high-throughput TCR beta sequencing. Donor age, sex, ethnicity and CMV serostatus were collected together with the repertoire data. A later genetic analysis took genome-wide SNP genotypes for about 55% of the 666 donors and used that subset as a discovery cohort. Every repertoire in the discovery cohort had been generated on one and the same sequencing platform. Class I and class II HLA loci were covered by the typing at four-digit resolution. Typing coverage differed by locus: A, B, C, DRB1 and DQB1 were typed in roughly 629-630 donors, DQA1 in about 500, DPA1 in roughly 590, and DPB1 in just under 480. Four or five DR-DQ haplotypes were handled as single units for association and clustering, since linkage in the cohort was strong. On average, 235,054 unique TCR beta nucleotide sequences were sequenced per donor among a few hundred genotyped donors of the cohort, with around 19% of those sequences being non-productive.

CDR1 and CDR2, looked up from the germline V gene (reference sequence), are SGHNT and YYREEE. From cysteine to phenylalanine, the CDR3 is 14 amino acids long. The entry retains the CDR3 DNA only, 42 bases that are in frame from base 1. V loses 3 bases, J loses 7 bases, and the germline ends lie 17 bases apart. With respect to this clone: The clone's antigen remains unknown. Qualities for individual bases were not recorded, and no much larger clone is one base off.

In total, 630 or so healthy bone marrow donors made up the cohort. Cohort members were all nominally healthy when sampled, although unrecorded immune exposures were likely present. The donor was CMV seropositive and was included in the group of 300 or so seropositive cohort members. Every donor gave a peripheral blood sample, and the peripheral blood mononuclear cells from that sample were used for TCR beta sequencing. Genomic DNA was extracted from the blood cell samples with the Qiagen DNeasy Blood Extraction Kit. Broad study findings and their caveats: The classifier was reported to diagnose cytomegalovirus status with high specificity and sensitivity in both the original cohort and the validation cohort. Roughly uniform sequencing depth across donors was assumed in presence/absence analyses, although this assumption may not hold. V-gene and J-gene trimming of TCR beta chains was associated with a missense DCLRE1C variant in a later genetic analysis, and the association was replicated in an independent cohort. The study gave a list of some 150 TCR beta chains associated with cytomegalovirus. According to a later analysis, most CMV-associated TCR beta chains appeared to be HLA-restricted, and the HLA associations seemed to be driven largely by CMV exposure. A later analysis reported that several top co-occurrence clusters appeared linked to parvovirus B19, influenza, CMV and Epstein-Barr virus. When HLA alleles, especially DR and DQ, strongly co-occurred, attributing TCR associations to individual alleles was difficult. Linkage disequilibrium might explain the correlated functional status among segregating V segments, but an unknown experimental factor could not be excluded. HLA typing was unavailable for some donors at each locus, so association tests used only the typed subset. Immune exposure information for the cohort was limited to CMV serostatus. Most TCR sequences were seen in very few donors, while some public TCRs were found in many individuals. In a later analysis, HLA-associated TCR beta chains were found to be more clonally expanded and to have lower generation probabilities than equally common non-associated chains. Because counts were too low, fewer than 20 rarely observed V segments, including chromosome 9 orphons, were excluded from the earlier analysis of a few hundred of the donors. Because the 87-base-pair reads could not distinguish some IMGT-functional V segments, including TRBV6-2 and TRBV6-3, those segments were excluded. A further reported finding was that TCR beta sequences accurately predicted the HLA-A and HLA-B alleles for most subjects in the first cohort. This cohort had only TCR beta chains sequenced, and the lack of alpha or paired-chain data limited which features could be detected. In a later analysis, the rate of TCR association differed among HLA loci, with DRB1 alleles having the most associated TCRs and HLA-C alleles having the fewest. The sequencing pipeline was judged likely to have produced a cluster of highly shared sequence variants as a technical artifact. According to the authors, the approach could potentially be generalized to other disease states and immunological phenotypes. Compared with the roughly 700-donor mean, donors in an Asian-associated ancestry cluster had fewer N-insertions in productive TCRs, according to a later genetic analysis. Three of the identified cytomegalovirus-associated TCR beta chains were confirmed in vitro to be specific for cytomegalovirus antigens. At a false discovery rate of 0.05, a later analysis linked 15,000 to 20,000 TCR beta sequences to specific HLA alleles. Broadly in line with IMGT annotations, most TCR beta V segments showed up in productive rearrangements about 87% or about 30% of the time in an earlier analysis of under 700 of the donors.

Library preparation was by the immunoSEQ multiplex PCR assay. A mixture of 60 forward primers for TCR Vbeta segments and 13 reverse primers for TCR Jbeta segments was used in the multiplex PCR. The CDR3 region of rearranged TCR beta genes was amplified from genomic DNA with a multiplex PCR assay. The amplified TCR beta libraries were sequenced on the Illumina HiSeq System as 87-base-pair reads. The source study handled its data this way. A later analysis counted 75 million to 100 million unique TCR beta chains across the 700 or so repertoires, and 9.5 million to 11 million of these chains were shared by at least two donors. A nearest-neighbor algorithm error-corrected the raw reads and collapsed the reads into unique sequences, merging closely related sequences to remove PCR and sequencing errors. CDR3 sequences were aligned to IMGT reference sequences to assign V, D and J gene segments. Each retained sequence needed at least a six-nucleotide match to both a V gene segment and a J gene segment. A rearrangement was called productive if the CDR3 had no stop codons and remained in frame with V and J, and every other rearrangement was called non-productive. CDR3 was defined by IMGT convention, running from the second conserved V-encoded cysteine to the conserved J-encoded phenylalanine. In an earlier analysis of 587 of the donors, sequences lacking an unambiguous match to a single V gene segment were excluded. An earlier analysis of under 750 of the donors called V segments functional above 56.7% productive rearrangements and segregating when the between-donor standard deviation exceeded 5%. A statistical classification framework was built to diagnose cytomegalovirus status from the catalog of TCR beta chain sequences. In a later analysis, TCR nucleotide sequences were compared against IMGT/GENE-DB human TR gene sequences so that V and J genes could be assigned. A later analysis assigned CDR3 sequences and most-parsimonious VDJ recombination scenarios with the TCRdist pipeline. A later analysis defined each TCR beta chain by its CDR3 amino acid sequence plus V-gene family, and excluded reads lacking a unique V-gene family. As a way to deal with suspected cross-contamination and a sequencing artifact, a later analysis dropped 500 to 700 nucleotide sequences that were highly shared and had low generation probability. In a later analysis, a clonal expansion index for each public chain was calculated from normalized within-repertoire ranks of inferred template counts. A later analysis computed generation probabilities with a VDJ recombination model fitted to out-of-frame rearrangements, and checked the results against IGoR. In a later analysis, hypergeometric tests were used to score TCR-TCR, TCR-HLA and TCR-CMV co-occurrence, with a repertoire-size bias correction applied to TCR pairs. In a later analysis, false discovery rates were estimated by permuting HLA or CMV assignments 20 times. In a later analysis, co-occurring TCRs were grouped with DBSCAN, and TCRdist sequence similarity was added when clustering was performed within HLA-allele-positive subsets. Repertoires with fewer than 30,000 or more than 120,000 public chains, plus five repertoires with anomalous nucleotide sharing, were excluded from co-occurrence clustering. Sourced from immuneACCESS, this table was stored by TCRdb with only in-frame sequences that have V and J called. A share of the clones is absent; for the studies checked, an unresolved V gene accounts for under half, and the remainder has no known explanation. D and trimming were read from the DNA, whereas the V and J calls and clone size are those reported in that table. The sample includes 95,000 to 150,000 clones, with around two thirds observed a single time. The ten largest clones take up 8% to 8.5% of the sample.

The chain is assembled from TRBV5-4 and TRBJ2-7; the D gene assignment is ambiguous. The sample was PBMCs. This receptor was obtained from a woman in her thirties or forties in good health and CMV-seropositive. CDR3 protein: CASSSRPARGEQYF. DNA sequence: TGTGCCAGCAGCTCTAGGCCAGCACGTGGAGAGCAGTACTTC.